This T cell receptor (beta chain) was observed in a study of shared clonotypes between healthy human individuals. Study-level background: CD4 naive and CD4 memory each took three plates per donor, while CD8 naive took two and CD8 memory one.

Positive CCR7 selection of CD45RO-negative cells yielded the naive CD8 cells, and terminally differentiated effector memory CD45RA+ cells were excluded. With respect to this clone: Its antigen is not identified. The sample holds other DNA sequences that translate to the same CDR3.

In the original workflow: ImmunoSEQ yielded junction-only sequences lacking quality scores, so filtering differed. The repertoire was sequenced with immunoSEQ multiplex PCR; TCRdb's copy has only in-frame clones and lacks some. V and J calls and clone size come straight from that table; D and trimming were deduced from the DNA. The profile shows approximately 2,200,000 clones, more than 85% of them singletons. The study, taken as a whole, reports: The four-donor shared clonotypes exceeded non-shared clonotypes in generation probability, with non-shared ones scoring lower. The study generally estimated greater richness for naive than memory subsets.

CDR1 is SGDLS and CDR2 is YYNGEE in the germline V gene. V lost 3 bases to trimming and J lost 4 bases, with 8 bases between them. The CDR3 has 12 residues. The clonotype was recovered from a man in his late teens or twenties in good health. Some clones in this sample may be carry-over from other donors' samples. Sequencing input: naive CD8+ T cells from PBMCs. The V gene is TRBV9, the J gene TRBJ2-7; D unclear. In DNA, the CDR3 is TGTGCCAGCAGCGCCCCTGGGTACGAGCAGTACTTC. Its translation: CASSAPGYEQYF. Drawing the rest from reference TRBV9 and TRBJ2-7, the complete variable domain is DSGVTQTPKHLITATGQRVTLRCSPRSGDLSVYWYQQSLDQGLQFLIQYYNGEERAKGNILERFSAQQFPDLHSELNLSSLELGDSALYFCASSAPGYEQYFGPGTRLTVT.